Below, 24 T cell receptor beta chains from the same sample are listed, as sequenced in a study of TET2 disruption in CD19-targeted CAR T cells. Using immunoSEQ multiplex PCR, the repertoire was profiled, and TCRdb retains in-frame clones only, with some absent. The sample table includes more than 25,000 clones. No antigen is known for these receptors. Treatment here: autologous CTL019 cells: CD19 CAR with 4-1BB and CD3 zeta domains. Sample: CD8- CAR+ T cells sorted from cultured blood T cells, taken for CD19 CAR T cell therapy. Sample subset: CD8-negative CAR-positive T cells from the infusion product. The receptors shown here come from a man aged 65-85 years with chronic lymphocytic leukemia.

About this clone: The read terminates 3 residues before the CDR3 end, so the remaining end is supplied by the germline J gene. The chain recombines TRBV6-2 or TRBV6-3 with TRBJ2-5, with 8 bases fitting TRBD1. V trimming: 6 bases; J trimming: 5 bases; junction bases outside the gene matches: 5. CDR3 size: 13 residues. Germline assignment: CDR1 MNHEY and CDR2 SVGEGT. CDR3 sequence: CASRLTGEETQYF. CDR3 DNA, as far as it was read: TGTGCCAGCAGATTGACAGGGGAGGAGACC.

As for this clone: The read terminates 3 residues ahead of where the CDR3 ends, so the germline J gene completes it. This chain joins TRBV2 and TRBJ2-7; tentatively, D is TRBD1 (8 bases). The germline CDR1 and CDR2 sequences are SNHLY and FYNNEI. The ends were cut back, 6 bases at V and 6 bases at J, with 24 bases in the middle. This CDR3 contains 16 residues. The sequenced CDR3 bases are TGTGCCAGCAGGGGAGGGGCGACAGGGGAGAAGCGCGAG. Translating gives CASRGGATGEKRE. In full, the CDR3 reads CASRGGATGEKREQYF.

About this clone: The sequence runs out 3 residues before the end of the CDR3; the remainder is reconstructed from the germline J gene. The chain has TRBV11-2 and TRBJ2-7; D remains unclear. Trimming took 0 bases from V and 1 from J, leaving 4 bases between them. CDR3 length: 13 residues. The germline V gene has CDR1 SGHAT and CDR2 FQNNGV. The DNA read from the CDR3 is TGTGCCAGCAGCTTAGACAGGTCCTACGAG. Residues: CASSLDRSYE. The CDR3 in full is CASSLDRSYEQYF.

The part of the CDR3 DNA that was read is TGCAGTGCGGGGAAGGGGAGTAATCAGCCC. Protein product: CSAGKGSNQP. The entire CDR3 is CSAGKGSNQPQHF. The chain joins TRBV20-1 to TRBJ1-5, with a weak D call TRBD1 (5 bases). The sequenced fragment ends 3 residues before the CDR3 boundary, so the rest is inferred from the germline J gene. Germline CDR1 and CDR2: DFQATT and SNEGSKA (reference sequence). The CDR3 has 13 amino acids. Trimming shortened V by 6 bases and J by 4 bases, and 13 bases separated the two germline ends.

The CDR3 DNA, read in part, is TGTGCCAGCAGTTTATGGGAAGGGACAGGAGGTTCACCC. Protein: CASSLWEGTGGSP. The complete CDR3 reads CASSLWEGTGGSPLHF. The chain has TRBV27 and TRBJ1-6, with 8 bases aligning to TRBD1. Read sequence stops 3 residues before the CDR3 end, and the germline J gene provides the missing end. After removal of 1 base from V and 9 bases from J, the junction contained 8 bases not matched to a gene. Germline CDR1 and CDR2: MNHEY and SMNVEV (reference sequence). This CDR3 has 16 residues.

For this clone: The sequenced fragment ends 3 residues before the CDR3 boundary, so the rest is inferred from the germline J gene. The chain links TRBV9 to TRBJ2-3, with TRBD2 identical over 7 bases. The CDR3 has 16 amino acids. CDR1 is SGDLS, CDR2 YYNGEE, per germline. Trimming cost V 1 base and J 1 base; bases outside gene matches: 6. The DNA read from the CDR3 is TGTGCCAGCAGCGTAACCGGGACTACCCGCACAGATACG. Residues: CASSVTGTTRTDT. The whole CDR3 sequence is CASSVTGTTRTDTQYF.

As for this clone: The read stops 3 residues short of the end of the CDR3; the missing end is completed from the germline J gene. This rearrangement joins TRBV7-9 to TRBJ1-1; D might be TRBD1 (5 bases). The V gene lost 4 bases and the J gene lost 6 bases, with 15 bases spanning the gap. The CDR3 is 14 amino acids. Germline V gene data show CDR1 as SEHNR and CDR2 as FQNEAQ (reference sequence). The CDR3 loop reads CASSSRGRAAEAFF. The covered CDR3 bases are TGTGCCAGCAGCTCTCGAGGCAGGGCAGCTGAA.

With respect to this clone: Additional DNA sequences in this sample encode the identical CDR3. Incomplete CDR3 DNA: TGCAGTGCTAGAGGCTCCTTCAAACTAGCGGGGGGGTCCCACGAG. Amino acids: CSARGSFKLAGGSHE. The entire CDR3 reads CSARGSFKLAGGSHEQYF. The rearrangement joins TRBV20-1 to TRBJ2-7, with TRBD2 identical over 13 bases. Read data end 3 residues before the CDR3 end; the end is taken from the germline J gene. The CDR3 length is 18 residues. Looked up from germline, CDR1 is DFQATT and CDR2 is SNEGSKA (reference sequence). Trimming cost V 1 base and J 5 bases; bases outside gene matches: 14.

CDR3 in amino acids: CSASGGYNEQFF. CDR3 bases read: TGCAGTGCTAGCGGGGGGTACAATGAG. The chain employs TRBV20-1 and TRBJ2-1, with TRBD2 matching 7 bases. From the germline J gene comes the end of the CDR3, since the read stops 3 residues before it. This CDR3 has 12 residues. V trimming: 3 bases; J trimming: 4 bases; junction bases outside the gene matches: 0. Germline CDR1 and CDR2: DFQATT and SNEGSKA (reference sequence).

Comment on this clone: The sequence runs out 3 residues before the end of the CDR3; the remainder is reconstructed from the germline J gene. The rearrangement uses TRBV12-3 or TRBV12-4 and TRBJ2-3, with 7 bases aligning to TRBD1. The CDR3 totals 15 residues. The part of the CDR3 DNA that was read is TGTGCCAGCAGTCCTCAGGGGGTGTACGACCAGCCG. This codes for CASSPQGVYDQP. The entire CDR3 protein is CASSPQGVYDQPQYF.

Comment on this clone: The read ends 3 residues early relative to the CDR3; the germline J gene fills the gap. The gene calls are TRBV18 and TRBJ2-5; 15 bases are shared with TRBD2. This CDR3 has 17 residues. Germline V gives CDR1 KGHSH, CDR2 LQKENI. J gave up 2 bases and V 3 bases, and 4 bases lay outside the gene matches. The chain's CDR3 is CASSPRGLAGGQETQYF. The DNA read from the CDR3 is TGTGCCAGCTCACCGCGGGGACTAGCGGGGGGACAAGAGACC.

Considering frequency, this clone is medium-sized. From the germline J gene comes the end of the CDR3, since the read stops 3 residues before it. This rearrangement joins TRBV5-4 to TRBJ2-2, with 7 bases fitting TRBD1. Germline values: CDR1 SGHNT, CDR2 YYREEE (reference sequence). The V segment lost 2 bases and the J segment 5 bases; nucleotides outside the gene matches: 3. The CDR3 has 14 residues. CDR3 residues: CASSFADRTGELFF. Partial CDR3 DNA: TGTGCCAGCAGCTTTGCGGACAGGACCGGGGAG.

Of note for this clone: A junction boundary mismatches the germline segment, possibly from a read error. Other DNA sequences in the sample encode the same CDR3. This chain's CDR3 is CASRETGHDVINYGYTF. Partial CDR3 DNA: TGTGCCAGCAGAGAAACGGGACACGACGTAATTAACTATGGT. The chain joins TRBV2 to TRBJ1-2; a weak D match, TRBD1 (6 bases). The CDR3 is cut off 3 residues early in the read; its end comes from the germline J gene. The CDR3 runs 17 residues. Germline V gene sequence: CDR1 SNHLY, CDR2 FYNNEI.

On this clone: The missing CDR3 end, 3 residues past where the read stops, is filled in from the germline J gene. This sequence joins TRBV19 and TRBJ1-2; D perhaps matches TRBD1 (5 bases). The V gene's germline CDR1 is LNHDA and CDR2 SQIVND (reference sequence). This CDR3 is built from 14 residues. The sequenced part of the CDR3 DNA is TGTGCCAGTGCACAGAGGGGTGGATACTACGAC. Protein sequence: CASAQRGGYYD. The whole CDR3 is CASAQRGGYYDYTF.

A note on this clone: The CDR3 goes on 3 residues after the read ends, and that part is filled in from the germline J gene. The V and J genes are TRBV18 and TRBJ2-7, with 8 bases fitting TRBD1. This CDR3 is 15 amino acids long. Germline V gene data show CDR1 as KGHSH and CDR2 as LQKENI. The V and J ends lost 2 bases and 3 bases, in that order; junction bases with no gene match: 6. CDR3 DNA, as far as it was read: TGTGCCAGCTCACCAGGCGGGGACAGGAGCTACGAG. It specifies CASSPGGDRSYE. In full, the CDR3 is CASSPGGDRSYEQYF. Full variable domain (outside the CDR3, taken from reference TRBV18 and TRBJ2-7): NAGVMQNPRHLVRRRGQEARLRCSPMKGHSHVYWYRQLPEEGLKFMVYLQKENIIDESGMPKERFSAEFPKEGPSILRIQQVVRGDSAAYFCASSPGGDRSYEQYFGPGTRLTVT.

As regards this clone: The CDR3 end falls 3 residues outside the read, so it is completed with the germline J gene. The gene calls are TRBV5-5 and TRBJ2-5; D tentatively fits TRBD1 or TRBD2 (5 bases each). CDR3 size: 15 residues. Germline V gene data show CDR1 as SGHKS and CDR2 as YYEKEE (reference sequence). Trimming left V 4 bases short and J 4 bases short, with 17 bases between. CDR3 sequence: CASSAEGLMAETQYF. The sequenced CDR3 bases are TGTGCCAGCAGCGCAGAGGGGTTAATGGCAGAGACC.

Regarding this clone: Sequencing ends 3 residues short of the CDR3 end; the germline J gene provides the rest. The V gene is TRBV7-9, the J gene TRBJ2-2, with D possibly TRBD1 on 5 matching bases. This CDR3 has 15 amino acids. Germline V gene sequence: CDR1 SEHNR, CDR2 FQNEAQ (reference sequence). The ends were cut back, 5 bases at V and 2 bases at J, with 12 bases in the middle. The CDR3 loop is CASSPWQGNTGELFF. CDR3 DNA (partial): TGTGCCAGCAGCCCCTGGCAGGGAAACACCGGGGAG.

Points on this clone: With the read ending 3 residues before the CDR3 end, the germline J gene is used to fill in that end. The chain is built from TRBV9 and TRBJ1-1, with D uncertain. The V and J ends lost 0 bases and 6 bases respectively, with 24 bases between them. Germline CDR1 SGDLS, CDR2 YYNGEE. CDR3 length: 18 amino acids. Incomplete CDR3 DNA: TGTGCCAGCAGCGTAGAGCCCTGCCAGGTTTCGCCCGACCCTGAA. Translated: CASSVEPCQVSPDPE. In full, the CDR3 reads CASSVEPCQVSPDPEAFF.

In regard to this clone: Read sequence stops 3 residues before the CDR3 end, and the germline J gene provides the missing end. The gene calls are TRBV6-2 or TRBV6-3 and TRBJ2-7; TRBD1 aligns across 7 bases. The CDR3 totals 16 residues. V was pared by 6 bases and J by 5 bases, with 16 bases of the junction left unmatched. Germline loops: CDR1 MNHEY, CDR2 SVGEGT. The CDR3 loop is CASSYGWRTGGDEQYF. The covered CDR3 bases are TGTGCCAGCAGCTACGGTTGGAGGACAGGTGGGGACGAG.

Of note for this clone: The sequence runs out 3 residues before the end of the CDR3; the remainder is reconstructed from the germline J gene. V usage is TRBV29-1 and J usage is TRBJ2-7, with D possibly being TRBD2 (6 bases). CDR3 length: 13 residues. Germline lookup yields CDR1 SQVTM and CDR2 ANQGSEA. V lost 3 bases and J lost 3, with 12 bases in between. The chain's CDR3 is CSVDGGTLYEQYF. The sequenced CDR3 bases are TGCAGCGTTGACGGAGGGACTCTCTACGAG.

As to this clone: The read falls 3 residues short of the CDR3 end, and the missing part is taken from the germline J gene. The chain uses TRBV30 and TRBJ1-1; D gene unclear. CDR3 length: 13 amino acids. Germline CDR1 GTSNPN, CDR2 SVGIG (reference sequence). The V end lost 0 bases, the J end lost 2 bases, and 7 bases lay between the germline ends. Incomplete CDR3 DNA: TGTGCCTGGAGTGTAGCCCGAAACACTGAA. It translates to CAWSVARNTE. The whole CDR3 sequence reads CAWSVARNTEAFF.

Remarks on this clone: A junction boundary mismatches the germline segment, possibly from a read error. The read falls 3 residues short of the CDR3 end, and the missing part is taken from the germline J gene. Other DNA sequences in this specimen translate into the identical CDR3. The rearrangement links TRBV20-1 to TRBJ1-3; TRBD1 is a possible D gene (5 bases). Germline lookup yields CDR1 DFQATT and CDR2 SNEGSKA (reference sequence). The CDR3 loop spans 13 amino acids. CDR3 DNA (partial): TGCAGTGTAAGCAGGGCCACTGGAAACACT. It translates to CSVSRATGNT. The CDR3 reads in full as CSVSRATGNTIYF.

With respect to this clone: The read gets to within 3 residues of the CDR3 end, and the germline J gene fills in the rest. This rearrangement joins TRBV20-1 to TRBJ1-5; possible D gene TRBD1, 6 bases. The V end lost 3 bases, the J end lost 6 bases, and 21 bases lay between the germline ends. The CDR3 is 16 residues long. Germline V CDR1 and CDR2: DFQATT, SNEGSKA (reference sequence). The sequenced CDR3 bases are TGCAGTGCTAGGGGAACCGCACAGGGCGAGGTTCAGCCC. Translation gives CSARGTAQGEVQP. The entire CDR3 protein is CSARGTAQGEVQPQHF.

This clone counts as medium-sized by frequency. The CDR3 end falls 3 residues outside the read, so it is completed with the germline J gene. This sequence joins TRBV7-7 and TRBJ2-6; D remains unclear. The V end was cut by 1 base, the J end by 0 bases, with 4 bases between. Per the germline V gene, CDR1 is SSHAT and CDR2 is FNYEAQ (reference sequence). The CDR3 extends over 15 amino acids. The sequenced CDR3 bases are TGTGCCAGCAGCTTAGGACACTCTGGGGCCAACGTC. Amino acids: CASSLGHSGANV. In full, the CDR3 is CASSLGHSGANVLTF.